This T cell receptor (beta chain) is from a study of blood T cell repertoires in COVID-19. Study summary: From the United States, Italy and Spain came samples of acute and convalescent COVID-19. PBMCs, B-cell-depleted T cells, or T cells provided the cDNA or gDNA that made up the material.

Source study methods: Counts of nucleated cells, estimated from reference gene primer amplification, were obtained. Clones were read by immunoSEQ multiplex PCR, and TCRdb kept only the in-frame ones, dropping some. D and trimming were read from the DNA, whereas the V and J calls and clone size are those reported in that table. The sample lists 80,000 or so clones; around nine tenths were seen once. What was sequenced was peripheral blood. This TCR was sampled from a man between 50 and 59 years old with acute or convalescent COVID-19.

In nucleotides, the CDR3 is TGTGCCAGCAGCTTAGGCTTCCCGGGGGAAGAGACCCAGTACTTC. Protein product: CASSLGFPGEETQYF. J is TRBJ2-5 and V is TRBV7-2; TRBD2 might be the D (6 bases). V was cut by 1 base and J by 3 bases, with 12 bases left in between. The CDR3 totals 15 residues. In germline, CDR1 is SGHTA, CDR2 FQGNSA.